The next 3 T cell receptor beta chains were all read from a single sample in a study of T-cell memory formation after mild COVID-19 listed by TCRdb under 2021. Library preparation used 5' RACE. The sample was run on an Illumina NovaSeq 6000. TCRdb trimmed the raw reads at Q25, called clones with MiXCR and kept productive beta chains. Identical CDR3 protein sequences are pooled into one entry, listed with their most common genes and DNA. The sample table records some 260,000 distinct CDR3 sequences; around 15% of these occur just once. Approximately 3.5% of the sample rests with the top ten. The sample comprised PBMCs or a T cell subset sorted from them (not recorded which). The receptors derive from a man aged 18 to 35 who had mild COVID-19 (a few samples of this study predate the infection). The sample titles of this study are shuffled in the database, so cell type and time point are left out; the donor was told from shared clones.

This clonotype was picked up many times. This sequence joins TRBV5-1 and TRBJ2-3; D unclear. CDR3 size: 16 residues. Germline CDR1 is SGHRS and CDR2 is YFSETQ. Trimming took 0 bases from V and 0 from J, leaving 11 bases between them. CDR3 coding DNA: TGCGCCAGCAGCTTGGAGGGCAGATCTAGCACAGATACGCAGTATTTT. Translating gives CASSLEGRSSTDTQYF.

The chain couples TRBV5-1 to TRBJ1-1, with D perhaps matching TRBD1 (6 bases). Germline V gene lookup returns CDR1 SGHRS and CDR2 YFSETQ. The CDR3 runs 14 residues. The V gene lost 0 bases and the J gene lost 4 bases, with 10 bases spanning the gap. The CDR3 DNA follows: TGCGCCAGCAGCTTGGGGGGGCTAGGCACTGAAGCTTTCTTT. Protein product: CASSLGGLGTEAFF.

The chain's CDR3 is CASSPTSGTGPYHEQYF. In DNA form, the CDR3 reads TGTGCCAGCAGTCCCACGTCTGGGACAGGCCCCTACCACGAGCAGTACTTC. The chain uses TRBV5-6 and TRBJ2-7; 8 bases match TRBD1. The V gene end was trimmed by 5 bases and the J gene end by 5 bases; junction bases not matched to a gene: 18. The length of the CDR3 is 17 residues. From germline, CDR1 is SGHDT and CDR2 YYEEEE. The entire variable domain, with the rest obtained from reference TRBV5-6 and TRBJ2-7, is as follows: DAGVTQSPTHLIKTRGQQVTLRCSPKSGHDTVSWYQQALGQGPQFIFQYYEEEERQRGNFPDRFSGHQFPNYSSELNVNALLLGDSALYLCASSPTSGTGPYHEQYFGPGTRLTVT.